This TCR beta chain was sequenced in a study of tumor-infiltrating lymphocytes in primary liver carcinoma. At the level of the study: Productive TCRbeta read yields ran from roughly 3.5 to 7 million per sample and were similar between tissues.

Priming with a constant-region primer yielded TCR beta cDNA from 400 to 550 ng total RNA. Sequencing libraries for TCR beta derived from three nested multiplex PCR rounds that used slightly modified ARM-PCR. Using its own MiXCR run on the multiplex PCR reads, TCRdb lists one record per CDR3 protein. The sample includes 200,000 or so distinct CDR3 sequences, around 60% of them seen just once. This clonotype was recorded at least ten times. The study extracted blood RNA from unsorted whole blood and also extracted germline DNA. The receptor's source is an older woman with primary liver carcinoma and hepatitis B virus infection. Material: peripheral blood.

This chain's CDR3 is CASSPPGVATYNEQFF. CDR3 sequence (DNA): TGTGCCAGCAGCCCCCCCGGAGTAGCGACCTACAATGAGCAGTTCTTC. The J gene is TRBJ2-1, the V gene TRBV6-6; TRBD2 is a possible D gene (5 bases). V was pared by 6 bases and J by 2 bases, with 17 bases between. Germline V lookup: CDR1 MNHNY, CDR2 SVGAGI (reference sequence). This CDR3 contains 16 residues.